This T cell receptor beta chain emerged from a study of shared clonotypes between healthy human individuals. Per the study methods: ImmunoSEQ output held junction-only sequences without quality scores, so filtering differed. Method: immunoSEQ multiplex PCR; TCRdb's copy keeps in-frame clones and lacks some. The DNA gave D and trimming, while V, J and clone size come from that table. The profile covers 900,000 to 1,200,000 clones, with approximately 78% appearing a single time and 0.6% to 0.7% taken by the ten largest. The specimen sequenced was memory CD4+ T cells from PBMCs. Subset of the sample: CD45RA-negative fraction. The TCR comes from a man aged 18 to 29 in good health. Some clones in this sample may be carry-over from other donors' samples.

The CDR3 here is CASSPYRDGPGQYF. CDR3 nucleotides: TGTGCCAGCAGTCCTTACCGGGACGGCCCCGGGCAGTACTTC. The chain joins TRBV28 to TRBJ2-7; the D call may be TRBD1 or TRBD2 (5 bases each). The CDR3 loop spans 14 amino acids. V shed 5 bases and J shed 9 bases, with 20 bases lying between them. Germline V lookup: CDR1 MDHEN, CDR2 SYDVKM. The entire variable domain, with the rest obtained from reference TRBV28 and TRBJ2-7, is as follows: DVKVTQSSRYLVKRTGEKVFLECVQDMDHENMFWYRQDPGLGLRLIYFSYDVKMKEKGDIPEGYSVSREKKERFSLILESASTNQTSMYLCASSPYRDGPGQYFGPGTRLTVT.